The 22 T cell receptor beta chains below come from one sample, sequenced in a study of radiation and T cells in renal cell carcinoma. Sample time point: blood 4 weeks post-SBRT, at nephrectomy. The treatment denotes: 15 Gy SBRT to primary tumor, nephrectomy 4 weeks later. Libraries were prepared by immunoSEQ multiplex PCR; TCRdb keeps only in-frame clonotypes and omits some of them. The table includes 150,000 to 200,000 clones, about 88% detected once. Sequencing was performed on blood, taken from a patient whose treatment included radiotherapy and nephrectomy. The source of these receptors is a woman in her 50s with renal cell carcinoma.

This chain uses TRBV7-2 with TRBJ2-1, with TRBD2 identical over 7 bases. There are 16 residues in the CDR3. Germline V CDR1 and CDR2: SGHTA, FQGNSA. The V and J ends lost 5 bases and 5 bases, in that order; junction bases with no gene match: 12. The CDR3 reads CASSLYTGTTDNEQFF. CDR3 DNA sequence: TGTGCCAGCAGCCTATACACCGGGACTACAGACAATGAGCAGTTCTTC.

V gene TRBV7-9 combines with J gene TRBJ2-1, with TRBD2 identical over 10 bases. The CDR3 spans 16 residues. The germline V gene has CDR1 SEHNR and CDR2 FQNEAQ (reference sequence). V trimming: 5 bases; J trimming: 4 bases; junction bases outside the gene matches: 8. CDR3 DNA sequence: TGTGCCAGCAGCGCCCCAAGCGGGGGGGCTTACAATGAGCAGTTCTTC. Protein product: CASSAPSGGAYNEQFF.

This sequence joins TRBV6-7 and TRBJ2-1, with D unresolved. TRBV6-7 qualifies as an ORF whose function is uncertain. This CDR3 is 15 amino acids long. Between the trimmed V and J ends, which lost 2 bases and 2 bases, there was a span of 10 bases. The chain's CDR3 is CASSYLFDTYNEQFF. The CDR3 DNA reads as TGTGCCAGCAGTTACCTCTTCGATACCTACAATGAGCAGTTCTTC.

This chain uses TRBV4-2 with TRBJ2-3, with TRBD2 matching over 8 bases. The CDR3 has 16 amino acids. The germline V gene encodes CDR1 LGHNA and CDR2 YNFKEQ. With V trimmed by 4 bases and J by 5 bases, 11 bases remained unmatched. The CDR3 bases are TGTGCCAGCAGCCCTTCCTTTTCCGGGGGGGTAGATACGCAGTATTTT. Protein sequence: CASSPSFSGGVDTQYF.

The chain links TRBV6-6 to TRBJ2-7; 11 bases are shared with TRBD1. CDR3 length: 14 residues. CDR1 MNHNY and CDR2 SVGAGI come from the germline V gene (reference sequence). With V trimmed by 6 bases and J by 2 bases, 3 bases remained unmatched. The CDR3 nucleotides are TGTGCCAGCAGCAAGGGACAGGGGGCCTACGAGCAGTACTTC. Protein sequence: CASSKGQGAYEQYF.

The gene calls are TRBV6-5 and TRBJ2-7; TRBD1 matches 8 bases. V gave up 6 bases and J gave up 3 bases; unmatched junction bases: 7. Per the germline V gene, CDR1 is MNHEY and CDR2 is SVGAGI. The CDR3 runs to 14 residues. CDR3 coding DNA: TGTGCCAGCAGGACCGGGACAGGCGACTACGAGCAGTACTTC. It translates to CASRTGTGDYEQYF.

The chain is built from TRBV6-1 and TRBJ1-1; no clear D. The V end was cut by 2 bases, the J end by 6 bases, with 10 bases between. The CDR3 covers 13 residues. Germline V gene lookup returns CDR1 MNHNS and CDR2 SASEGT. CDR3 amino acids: CASSENSVSEAFF. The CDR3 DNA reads TGTGCCAGCAGTGAAAACAGCGTATCTGAAGCTTTCTTT.

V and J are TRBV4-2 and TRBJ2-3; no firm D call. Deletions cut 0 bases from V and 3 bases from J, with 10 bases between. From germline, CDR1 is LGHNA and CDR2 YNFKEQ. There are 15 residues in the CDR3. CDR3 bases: TGTGCCAGCAGCCAAGATGGGCAGAAAACAGATACGCAGTATTTT. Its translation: CASSQDGQKTDTQYF.

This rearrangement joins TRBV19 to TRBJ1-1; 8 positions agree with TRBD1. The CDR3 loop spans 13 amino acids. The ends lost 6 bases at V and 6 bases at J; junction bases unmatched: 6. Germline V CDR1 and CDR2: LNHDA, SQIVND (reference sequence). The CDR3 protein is CASRSQGDPEAFF. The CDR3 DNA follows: TGTGCCAGTAGATCACAGGGGGATCCTGAAGCTTTCTTT.

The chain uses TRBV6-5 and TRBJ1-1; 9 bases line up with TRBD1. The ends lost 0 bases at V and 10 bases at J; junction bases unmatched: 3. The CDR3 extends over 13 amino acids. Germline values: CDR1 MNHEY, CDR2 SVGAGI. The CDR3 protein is CASSYSGTGLAFF. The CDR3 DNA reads TGTGCCAGCAGTTACTCCGGGACAGGGTTAGCTTTCTTT.

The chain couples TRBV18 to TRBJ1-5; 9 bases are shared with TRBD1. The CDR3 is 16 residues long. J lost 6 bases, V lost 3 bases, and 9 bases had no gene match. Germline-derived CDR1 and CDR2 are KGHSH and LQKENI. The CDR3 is CASSPLPGTGIQPQHF. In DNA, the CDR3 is TGTGCCAGCTCACCGCTCCCGGGGACAGGGATTCAGCCCCAGCATTTT.

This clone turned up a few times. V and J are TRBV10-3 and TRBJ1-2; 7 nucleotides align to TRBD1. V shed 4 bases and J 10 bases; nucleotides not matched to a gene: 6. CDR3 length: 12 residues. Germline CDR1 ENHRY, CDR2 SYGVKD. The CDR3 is CAISGDSPAYTF. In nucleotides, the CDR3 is TGTGCCATCAGTGGGGACAGCCCGGCCTACACCTTC.

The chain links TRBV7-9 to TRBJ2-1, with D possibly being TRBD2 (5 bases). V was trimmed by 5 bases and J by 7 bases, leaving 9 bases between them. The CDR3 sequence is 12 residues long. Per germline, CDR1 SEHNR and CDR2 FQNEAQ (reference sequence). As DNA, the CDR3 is TGTGCCAGCAGCCCCGGACTGAATGAGCAGTTCTTC. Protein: CASSPGLNEQFF.

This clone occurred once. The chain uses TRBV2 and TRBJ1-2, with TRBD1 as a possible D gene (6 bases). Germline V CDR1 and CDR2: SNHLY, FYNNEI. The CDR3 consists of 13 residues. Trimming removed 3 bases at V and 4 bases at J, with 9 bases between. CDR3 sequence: CASSDQGSYGYTF. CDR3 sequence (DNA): TGTGCCAGCAGTGATCAGGGGAGCTATGGCTACACCTTC.

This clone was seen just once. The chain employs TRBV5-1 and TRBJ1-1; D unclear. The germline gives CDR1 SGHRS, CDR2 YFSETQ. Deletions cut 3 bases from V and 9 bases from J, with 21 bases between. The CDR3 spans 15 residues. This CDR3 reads CASSSQTDGRDKAFF. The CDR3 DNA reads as TGCGCCAGCAGCTCCCAAACTGACGGCAGAGACAAAGCTTTCTTT.

The chain's CDR3 is CASSISQGFADTQYF. The CDR3 DNA reads TGTGCCAGTAGTATTAGTCAGGGGTTTGCAGATACGCAGTATTTT. This sequence joins TRBV19 and TRBJ2-3; possible D gene TRBD1, 6 bases. V lost 3 bases, J lost 4 bases, and 14 bases lay in between. Per the germline V gene, CDR1 is LNHDA and CDR2 is SQIVND (reference sequence). This CDR3 spans 15 amino acids.

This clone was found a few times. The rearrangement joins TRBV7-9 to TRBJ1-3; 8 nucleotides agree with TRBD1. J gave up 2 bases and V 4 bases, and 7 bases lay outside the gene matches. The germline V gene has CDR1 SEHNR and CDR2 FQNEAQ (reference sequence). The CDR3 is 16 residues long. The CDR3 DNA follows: TGTGCCAGCAGCTCGAACAGGGGGAAAGCTGGAAACACCATATATTTT. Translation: CASSSNRGKAGNTIYF.

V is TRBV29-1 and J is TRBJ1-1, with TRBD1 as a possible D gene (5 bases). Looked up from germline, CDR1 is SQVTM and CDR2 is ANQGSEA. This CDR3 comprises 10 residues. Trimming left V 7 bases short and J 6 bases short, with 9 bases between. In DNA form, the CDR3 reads TGCAGCGCCTTGGGGGCTGAAGCTTTCTTT. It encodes CSALGAEAFF.

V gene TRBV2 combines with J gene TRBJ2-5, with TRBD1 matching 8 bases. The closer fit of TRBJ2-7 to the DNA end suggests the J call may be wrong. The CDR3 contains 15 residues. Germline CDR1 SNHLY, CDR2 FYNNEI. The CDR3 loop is CASDGQGFGTSEQYF. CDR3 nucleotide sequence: TGTGCCAGCGATGGACAGGGATTCGGGACCAGCGAGCAGTACTTC.

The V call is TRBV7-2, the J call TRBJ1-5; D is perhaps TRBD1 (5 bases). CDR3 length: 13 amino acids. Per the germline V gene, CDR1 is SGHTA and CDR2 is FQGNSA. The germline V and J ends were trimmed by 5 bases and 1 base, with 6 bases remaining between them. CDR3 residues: CASSGDSNQPQHF. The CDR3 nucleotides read TGTGCCAGCAGCGGGGACAGCAATCAGCCCCAGCATTTT.

This CDR3 is CAISERAQGSSNYGYTF. In DNA, the CDR3 is TGTGCCATCAGTGAGCGTGCACAGGGGTCGTCTAACTATGGCTACACCTTC. V usage is TRBV10-3 and J usage is TRBJ1-2; TRBD1 matches 7 bases. With 2 bases clipped from V and 0 bases from J, the junction kept 9 bases outside the gene matches. Germline V lookup: CDR1 ENHRY, CDR2 SYGVKD. The CDR3 is 17 residues long.

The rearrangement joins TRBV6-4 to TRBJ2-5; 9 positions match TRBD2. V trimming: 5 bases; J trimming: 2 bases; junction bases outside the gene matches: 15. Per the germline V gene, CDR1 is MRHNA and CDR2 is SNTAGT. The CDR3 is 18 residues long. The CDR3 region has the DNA TGTGCCAGCAGTTTACGGGAAGCGGGGGGACGCCCTCAAGAGACCCAGTACTTC. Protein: CASSLREAGGRPQETQYF.